This TCR beta chain is drawn from a study of CD8+ T cells in alopecia areata. Study-wide findings and caveats: Patients displayed less clarity in TCR sharing than mice, a finding possibly related to HLA.

Reverse transcribed after extraction, RNA yielded cDNA as the sequencing template. Clones were sequenced by immunoSEQ multiplex PCR, and TCRdb holds only the in-frame ones, with some missing. The sample has approximately 180,000 clones; 50% to 70% are singletons. Lesional scalp punch biopsies and peripheral blood were collected from alopecia areata patients. This clone showed up just a few times. Antigen unknown. Sequenced material: CD4+ T cells sorted from blood, taken at week 0. This TCR was recovered from a human donor with alopecia areata.

DNA for the CDR3: TGTGCCAGCAGCGTAGCTGGAACCGGGGAGCTGTTTTTT. As protein: CASSVAGTGELFF. This chain joins TRBV9 and TRBJ2-2; D unclear. Looked up from germline, CDR1 is SGDLS and CDR2 is YYNGEE. Trimming stripped 0 bases from V and 5 bases from J, with 5 bases between. This CDR3 is 13 amino acids long.